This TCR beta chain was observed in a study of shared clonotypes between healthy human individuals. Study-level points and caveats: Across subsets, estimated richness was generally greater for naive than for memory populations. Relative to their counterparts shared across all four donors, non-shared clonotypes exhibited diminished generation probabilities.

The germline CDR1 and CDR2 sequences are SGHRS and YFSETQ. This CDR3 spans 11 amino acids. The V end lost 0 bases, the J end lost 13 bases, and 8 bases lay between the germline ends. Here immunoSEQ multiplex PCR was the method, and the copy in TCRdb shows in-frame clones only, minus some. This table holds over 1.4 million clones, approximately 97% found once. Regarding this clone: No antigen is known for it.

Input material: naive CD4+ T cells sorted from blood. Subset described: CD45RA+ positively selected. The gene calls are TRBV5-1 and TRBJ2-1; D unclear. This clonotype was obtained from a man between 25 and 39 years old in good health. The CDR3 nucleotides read TGCGCCAGCAGCTTGGCCATATTTCAGTTCTTC. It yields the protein CASSLAIFQFF.